Below are 2 T cell receptor beta chains sequenced from a single sample in a study of CD8+ T cells in alopecia areata. Extracted RNA was reverse transcribed into cDNA, the sequencing template. This table comes from immunoSEQ multiplex PCR, and its TCRdb copy is limited to in-frame clones, with some not included. The profile shows fewer than 90,000 clones, approximately 50% of them singletons. Sequenced: NKG2D-high CD8+ T cells sorted from blood. The receptors stem from a human donor with alopecia areata.

The CDR3: CASSAGQGPYEQYF. The CDR3, as DNA: TGTGCCAGCAGTGCCGGACAGGGGCCCTACGAGCAGTACTTC. The chain joins TRBV27 to TRBJ2-7, with 9 bases aligning to TRBD1. Germline CDR1 and CDR2: MNHEY and SMNVEV (reference sequence). The CDR3 is made up of 14 amino acids. The ends lost 5 bases at V and 2 bases at J; junction bases unmatched: 4.

About this clone: Within the sample, other DNA sequences also encode this same CDR3. The rearrangement joins TRBV27 to TRBJ2-1, with unresolved D. Germline assignment: CDR1 MNHEY and CDR2 SMNVEV (reference sequence). Trimming took off 1 base at V and 3 bases at J, with 7 bases between the two ends. CDR3 length equals 14 residues. The CDR3 nucleotides read TGTGCCAGCAGTTTATGGTCCAGCTACAATGAGCAGTTCTTC. This codes for CASSLWSSYNEQFF.